The 9 T cell receptor beta chains in this list originate from one sample, sequenced in a study of blood T cell repertoires in COVID-19. The repertoire was sequenced with immunoSEQ multiplex PCR; TCRdb's copy has only in-frame clones and lacks some. The table includes about 260,000 clones, 70% to 90% detected once. Material: peripheral blood. All receptors come from a human donor in a cohort sampled during active COVID-19.

The rearrangement joins TRBV25-1 to TRBJ1-1; TRBD1 aligns across 8 bases. The trim removed 3 bases at V and 1 base at J, leaving 7 bases unmatched. Germline V gives CDR1 MGHDK, CDR2 SYGVNS. This CDR3 comprises 16 residues. In nucleotides, the CDR3 is TGTGCCAGCAGTGACAGAAGAGGACAGGGGAACACTGAAGCTTTCTTT. It encodes CASSDRRGQGNTEAFF.

The J gene is TRBJ1-5, the V gene TRBV24-1; TRBD1 matches at 11 bases. This CDR3 contains 15 residues. The germline V gene has CDR1 KGHDR and CDR2 SFDVKD. J lost 4 bases, V lost 6 bases, and 4 bases had no gene match. This CDR3 is CATSPGTGGNQPQHF. The CDR3 bases are TGTGCCACCAGTCCCGGGACAGGGGGGAATCAGCCCCAGCATTTT.

This chain connects TRBV28 to TRBJ2-7; possible D gene TRBD1, 6 bases. V shed 6 bases and J shed 3 bases, with 18 bases lying between them. The CDR3 runs to 15 residues. The germline CDR1 and CDR2 sequences are MDHEN and SYDVKM. CDR3 loop: CASSVAGEFYYEQYF. CDR3 sequence (DNA): TGTGCCAGCAGCGTGGCAGGGGAGTTTTACTACGAGCAGTACTTC.

The chain recombines TRBV7-9 with TRBJ1-1, with TRBD1 identical over 8 bases. Germline V lookup: CDR1 SEHNR, CDR2 FQNEAQ (reference sequence). V lost 5 bases, J lost 4 bases, and 9 bases stayed unmatched. This CDR3 comprises 15 residues. The CDR3 DNA reads as TGTGCCAGCAGCGAGAGGACAGGGAGCGGCACTGAAGCTTTCTTT. It codes for CASSERTGSGTEAFF.

The chain couples TRBV24-1 to TRBJ1-1; a possible D gene is TRBD1 (5 bases). Germline V CDR1 and CDR2: KGHDR, SFDVKD. The ends were cut back, 1 base at V and 7 bases at J, with 27 bases in the middle. CDR3 length equals 19 residues. The CDR3 DNA is TGTGCCACCAGTGATTTCCTCAGGGAATTCGGATTTTGGAACGTTGAAGCTTTCTTT. It yields the protein CATSDFLREFGFWNVEAFF.

V gene TRBV4-2 combines with J gene TRBJ1-5; 9 nucleotides line up with TRBD1. CDR1 LGHNA and CDR2 YNFKEQ come from the germline V gene. CDR3 length equals 17 residues. Germline trimming cut 0 bases from V and 2 bases from J; bases unmatched to any gene: 5. The CDR3 region has the DNA TGTGCCAGCAGCCAAGATGGTGGGGACAGGGGCAATCAGCCCCAGCATTTT. Encoded protein: CASSQDGGDRGNQPQHF.

The CDR3 sequence: CASSWTGSLREQYF. DNA for the CDR3: TGTGCCAGCAGTTGGACAGGGTCCTTAAGGGAGCAGTACTTC. The V and J genes are TRBV28 and TRBJ2-7; TRBD1 matches 8 bases. The trim removed 4 bases at V and 7 bases at J, leaving 9 bases unmatched. CDR1 is MDHEN, CDR2 SYDVKM, per germline. This CDR3 has 14 residues.

The chain is built from TRBV3-1 (or the pseudogene TRBV3-2) and TRBJ1-3; perhaps TRBD1 as D (5 bases). Germline values: CDR1 LGHDT, CDR2 YNNKEL (reference sequence). The CDR3 consists of 16 residues. Trimming removed 1 base from V and 6 bases from J, with 16 bases in between. The CDR3 here is CASSQGGRQGENTIYF. For the CDR3, the DNA is TGTGCCAGCAGCCAAGGCGGGAGACAAGGGGAAAACACCATATATTTT.

The gene calls are TRBV10-3 and TRBJ1-1, with D possibly matching TRBD1 (5 bases). Germline V gene data show CDR1 as ENHRY and CDR2 as SYGVKD. V lost 4 bases to trimming and J lost 2 bases, with 17 bases between them. This CDR3 is 16 amino acids long. The DNA of the CDR3 is TGTGCCATCAGTGTTTATGGGGGGACTATAAACACTGAAGCTTTCTTT. This encodes CAISVYGGTINTEAFF.